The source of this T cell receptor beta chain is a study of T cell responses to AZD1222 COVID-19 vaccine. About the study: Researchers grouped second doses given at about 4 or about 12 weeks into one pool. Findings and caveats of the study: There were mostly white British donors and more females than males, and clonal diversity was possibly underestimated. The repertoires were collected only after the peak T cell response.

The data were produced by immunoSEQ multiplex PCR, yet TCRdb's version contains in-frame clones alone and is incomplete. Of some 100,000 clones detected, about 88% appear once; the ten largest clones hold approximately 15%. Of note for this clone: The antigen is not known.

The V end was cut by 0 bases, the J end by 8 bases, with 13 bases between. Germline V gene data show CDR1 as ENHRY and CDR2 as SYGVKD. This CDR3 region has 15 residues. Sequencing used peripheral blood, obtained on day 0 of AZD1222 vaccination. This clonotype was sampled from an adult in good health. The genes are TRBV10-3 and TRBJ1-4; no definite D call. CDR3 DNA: TGTGCCATCAGTGAGTCCGTGGGAATGAACGAAAAACTGTTTTTT. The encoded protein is CAISESVGMNEKLFF.